This TCR beta chain was identified in a study of CD8+CD57+ T cells in acquired aplastic anemia. On the study more broadly: The sorted CD4+ and CD8+ cells yielded an average around 3.2 ug of DNA. The study's findings and limits: Levels of CD8+ Simpson's diversity were not significantly distinct in patients versus controls.

The template used for profiling TCR beta VDJ and CDR3 was genomic DNA. One entry per CDR3 protein results from TCRdb running MiXCR on the reads. The top ten hold under 3% of the sample, which has around 130,000 distinct CDR3 sequences, 48% seen once. This clonotype has only a few counts. Its antigen is unknown. The sequence derives from a human donor in good health, serving as a control. The sequenced material came from sorted CD4+, CD8+, or CD8+CD57+ T cells (not recorded which) from PBMCs.

The CDR3 region has the DNA TGTGCCAGCAGCCCCCGAATTGCGTACAATGAGCAGTTCTTC. This translates into CASSPRIAYNEQFF. J is TRBJ2-1 and V is TRBV11-2; no reliable D call. With 5 bases removed from V and 4 bases from J, the gap between germline ends came to 12 bases. Germline CDR1 SGHAT, CDR2 FQNNGV. There are 14 residues in the CDR3.